This entry features one TCR beta chain sequence. Its antigen remains unknown. RNA was extracted with the RNeasy kit, and a quantity of 0.5 to 1 ug was reverse transcribed using random hexamers. The CDR3 of TCR beta was amplified by immunoSEQ multiplex PCR across 54 Vbeta and 13 Jbeta. TCRdb itself ran the immunoSEQ multiplex PCR reads through MiXCR, one entry per CDR3 protein. The data hold 180,000 or so distinct CDR3 sequences, with 85% to 95% observed a single time. These data come from a study of CD8 T cells in Susac syndrome. Study-wide points: In Susac patients, clonal expansion was not detected in CD4+ cells.

The CDR3 has 13 amino acids. Per the germline V gene, CDR1 is DFQATT and CDR2 is SNEGSKA (reference sequence). V dropped 2 bases and J dropped 7 bases, with 14 bases sitting between them. This TCR was sampled from a human donor with Susac syndrome. Sequencing input: CD4+ T cells from PBMCs. The chain couples TRBV20-1 to TRBJ2-5; D may match TRBD1 or TRBD2 (5 bases each). DNA for the CDR3: TGCAGTGCTAGAAGGGACGGTACAGGGACCCAGTACTTC. Translating gives CSARRDGTGTQYF.